One sample yielded the 20 T cell receptor beta chains listed below, sequenced in a study of shared clonotypes between healthy human individuals. Data came from immunoSEQ multiplex PCR; TCRdb stores just in-frame clones and leaves some out. The sample records about 2.4 million clones, approximately 92% being singletons. Sequencing was performed on naive CD4+ T cells sorted from blood. Subset noted: CD45RA+ positively selected. The receptors here all came from a man aged 18-30 years in good health.

The rearrangement uses TRBV21-1 and TRBJ2-3; TRBD2 is the table's D call, not checked against the DNA. TRBV21-1 is classified as a pseudogene. The CDR3 extends over 15 amino acids. CDR3 sequence (DNA): TGTGCCAGCAGCAAAGGCGCGGGGAGCACAGATACGCAGTATTTT. Amino acids: CASSKGAGSTDTQYF.

This clone has only a few counts. This rearrangement joins TRBV6-4 to TRBJ2-3; 12 nucleotides agree with TRBD2. With 3 bases clipped from V and 2 bases from J, the junction kept 3 bases outside the gene matches. The CDR3 extends over 16 amino acids. CDR1 is MRHNA and CDR2 is SNTAGT in the germline V gene. CDR3 DNA: TGTGCCAGCAGTGAGGCTAGCGGGGGGGCCACAGATACGCAGTATTTT. Translated, it gives CASSEASGGATDTQYF.

The CDR3 is CASSLRGSIFRSYNEQFF. DNA for the CDR3: TGTGCCAGCAGCTTAAGGGGTAGCATCTTTAGGTCCTACAATGAGCAGTTCTTC. This chain uses TRBV7-8 with TRBJ2-1, with D perhaps matching TRBD1 (5 bases). The germline gives CDR1 SGHVS, CDR2 FQNEAQ. This CDR3 has 18 residues. V gave up 2 bases and J gave up 1 base, with 18 bases separating them.

A few counts support this clone. This chain links TRBV5-6 with TRBJ2-5; D remains ambiguous. Matching the DNA end better, TRBJ2-7 makes the J call doubtful. The germline V gene has CDR1 SGHDT and CDR2 YYEEEE. The CDR3 covers 13 residues. The CDR3 bases are TGTGCCAGCAGCTTGGGTAGCTCCTACGAGCAGTACTTC. This gives the protein CASSLGSSYEQYF.

The chain combines TRBV7-3 with TRBJ2-7; 7 nucleotides match TRBD1. CDR3 length: 15 residues. V lost 0 bases and J lost 1; bases outside the gene matches: 3. Germline V lookup: CDR1 SGHTA, CDR2 FQGTGA. The CDR3 is CASSLTGQVSYEQYF. Written as DNA, the CDR3 is TGTGCCAGCAGCTTAACAGGACAGGTATCCTACGAGCAGTACTTC.

The chain is built from TRBV5-6 and TRBJ2-7; 9 positions match TRBD1. CDR3 size: 17 residues. Germline CDR1 is SGHDT and CDR2 is YYEEEE. V lost 4 bases and J lost 2; bases outside the gene matches: 13. The CDR3 sequence is CASSRGTGNNWAYEQYF. The DNA for the CDR3 is TGTGCCAGCAGCCGGGGGACAGGGAACAATTGGGCCTACGAGCAGTACTTC.

The chain uses TRBV30 and TRBJ1-3; D uncertain. V lost 0 bases and J lost 0, with 9 bases in between. This CDR3 comprises 15 residues. Germline-derived CDR1 and CDR2 are GTSNPN and SVGIG (reference sequence). CDR3 coding DNA: TGTGCCTGGAGTGTCGGTGTTAGCTCTGGAAACACCATATATTTT. Protein: CAWSVGVSSGNTIYF.

The genes are TRBV7-9 and TRBJ2-7; 10 bases align to TRBD1. With V trimmed by 5 bases and J by 3 bases, 7 bases remained unmatched. CDR1 and CDR2 from the germline V gene are SEHNR and FQNEAQ (reference sequence). This CDR3 is built from 15 residues. The CDR3 bases are TGTGCCAGCAGCCTAACCTGGGACAGGGGCTACGAGCAGTACTTC. Translating it yields CASSLTWDRGYEQYF.

This clone was observed once. This rearrangement joins TRBV30 to TRBJ2-2; 11 bases match TRBD2. This CDR3 is built from 14 residues. Germline-derived CDR1 and CDR2 are GTSNPN and SVGIG (reference sequence). The junction had 3 bases not matched to a gene; V was cut back by 3 bases and J by 6 bases. CDR3 sequence reads: CAWRLTSGAGELFF. In nucleotides, the CDR3 is TGTGCCTGGAGATTGACTAGCGGGGCCGGGGAGCTGTTTTTT.

This chain's CDR3 is CASSSDRAEAFF. As DNA, the CDR3 is TGTGCCAGCAGCTCAGACAGGGCTGAAGCTTTCTTT. The chain joins TRBV7-6 to TRBJ1-1, with 7 bases aligning to TRBD1. The CDR3 consists of 12 residues. The J segment lost 6 bases and the V segment lost 4 bases, leaving 2 bases of the junction unmatched. The V gene's germline CDR1 is SGHVS and CDR2 FNYEAQ.

As concerns this clone: This sample also contains other DNA sequences that code for the same CDR3. V and J are TRBV5-1 and TRBJ2-6, with D maybe TRBD1 (5 bases). CDR1 and CDR2 (germline): SGHRS, YFSETQ. This CDR3 region has 16 residues. Trimming removed 0 bases at V and 1 base at J, with 8 bases between. The CDR3 reads CASSLDTGSGANVLTF. CDR3 coding DNA: TGCGCCAGCAGCTTGGACACAGGTTCTGGGGCCAACGTCCTGACTTTC.

The gene calls are TRBV28 and TRBJ1-1; TRBD1 is a possible D gene (5 bases). From germline, CDR1 is MDHEN and CDR2 SYDVKM. The CDR3 contains 13 residues. The germline V and J ends were trimmed by 6 bases and 3 bases, with 11 bases remaining between them. CDR3 sequence: CASRSTGYTEAFF. The CDR3 DNA follows: TGTGCCAGCAGATCAACAGGTTACACTGAAGCTTTCTTT. Together with reference TRBV28 and TRBJ1-1, the CDR3 gives the full variable domain: DVKVTQSSRYLVKRTGEKVFLECVQDMDHENMFWYRQDPGLGLRLIYFSYDVKMKEKGDIPEGYSVSREKKERFSLILESASTNQTSMYLCASRSTGYTEAFFGQGTRLTVV.

The chain couples TRBV5-1 to TRBJ2-1, with 9 nucleotides matching TRBD2. Germline CDR1 SGHRS, CDR2 YFSETQ. Germline trimming cut 0 bases from V and 7 bases from J; bases unmatched to any gene: 2. The CDR3 is 14 amino acids. The CDR3 is CASSLERGANEQFF. CDR3 nucleotides: TGCGCCAGCAGCTTGGAGCGGGGGGCGAATGAGCAGTTCTTC.

The chain's CDR3 is CASSFRGLASNTGELFF. CDR3 DNA sequence: TGTGCCAGCAGTTTTAGAGGACTAGCGTCGAACACCGGGGAGCTGTTTTTT. This chain joins TRBV27 and TRBJ2-2; 9 bases match TRBD2. With V trimmed by 3 bases and J by 0 bases, 5 bases remained unmatched. Germline V lookup: CDR1 MNHEY, CDR2 SMNVEV (reference sequence). The CDR3 is 17 residues long.

The chain carries TRBV10-2 and TRBJ2-1, with 8 bases that match TRBD2. Germline CDR1 WSHSY, CDR2 SAAADI. V gave up 6 bases and J gave up 3 bases; unmatched junction bases: 10. The CDR3 runs to 16 residues. CDR3 region: CASRGVSGSGYNEQFF. In nucleotides, the CDR3 is TGCGCCAGCAGAGGCGTAAGCGGGAGTGGCTACAATGAGCAGTTCTTC.

The chain recombines TRBV2 with TRBJ2-5; 11 bases line up with TRBD2. The length of the CDR3 is 13 residues. Germline V gene sequence: CDR1 SNHLY, CDR2 FYNNEI. The V gene end was trimmed by 8 bases and the J gene end by 5 bases; junction bases not matched to a gene: 4. CDR3 amino acids: CASGPSGRETQYF. The DNA of the CDR3 is TGTGCCAGCGGTCCTAGCGGGAGGGAGACCCAGTACTTC. The full variable domain, rest sourced from reference TRBV2 and TRBJ2-5, is EPEVTQTPSHQVTQMGQEVILRCVPISNHLYFYWYRQILGQKVEFLVSFYNNEISEKSEIFDDQFSVERPDGSNFTLKIRSTKLEDSAMYFCASGPSGRETQYFGPGTRLLVL.

J is TRBJ2-2 and V is TRBV14; D ambiguous. The CDR3 loop spans 14 amino acids. Trimming stripped 5 bases from V and 6 bases from J, with 13 bases between. CDR1 SGHDN and CDR2 FVKESK come from the germline V gene. Here the CDR3 reads CASSTPAKAGELFF. As DNA, the CDR3 is TGTGCCAGCAGCACCCCGGCTAAGGCCGGGGAGCTGTTTTTT.

This clone has a handful of counts. The chain employs TRBV2 and TRBJ1-2; D unclear. The CDR3 covers 13 residues. Germline CDR1 reads SNHLY; CDR2 reads FYNNEI. V was trimmed by 3 bases and J by 8 bases, leaving 13 bases between them. This CDR3 is CASSDGSVGGYTF. In DNA, the CDR3 is TGTGCCAGCAGTGATGGTTCCGTTGGAGGCTACACCTTC.

Details on this clone: Different DNA sequences within this sample yield the same CDR3. V usage is TRBV29-1 and J usage is TRBJ2-7; no clear D. The CDR3 has 10 amino acids. CDR1 is SQVTM and CDR2 is ANQGSEA in the germline V gene. With 6 bases removed from V and 2 bases from J, the gap between germline ends came to 5 bases. The CDR3 loop reads CSVQTYEQYF. Written as DNA, the CDR3 is TGCAGCGTCCAGACCTACGAGCAGTACTTC.

The sample holds one count of this clone. The chain uses TRBV5-1 and TRBJ2-1, with D maybe TRBD1 (6 bases). Germline loops: CDR1 SGHRS, CDR2 YFSETQ. This CDR3 spans 15 amino acids. Trimming shortened V by 1 base and J by 4 bases, and 12 bases separated the two germline ends. As DNA, the CDR3 is TGCGCCAGCAGCTTGCGACAGGAGGTTTACAATGAGCAGTTCTTC. Its translation: CASSLRQEVYNEQFF.